This paragraph covers one TCR beta chain sequence. This record comes from a study of shared clonotypes between healthy human individuals. Overall study: In total, the donors were a couple of women and a few men aged 18 to 49.

Germline lookup yields CDR1 LGHNA and CDR2 YNFKEQ. This CDR3 has 16 residues. Trimming removed 0 bases at V and 3 bases at J, with 12 bases between. In the authors' workflow: Filtering of immunoSEQ junctional sequences could not match full-length read filtering. Using immunoSEQ multiplex PCR, the repertoire was profiled, and TCRdb retains in-frame clones only, with some absent. V, J and clone size are those of that table, while D and trimming were read from the DNA. The data contain about 2.3 million clones, 85% to 95% of them seen just once; the ten biggest clones take up approximately 0.4%. The chain carries TRBV4-2 and TRBJ1-5, with TRBD1 as a possible D gene (5 bases). Sequenced: naive CD4+ T cells from PBMCs. Sample subset: CD45RA+ positively selected. The TCR was taken from a man younger than 30 in good health. Some clones in this sample may be carry-over from other donors' samples. Here the CDR3 DNA reads TGTGCCAGCAGCCAAGATCAGGGAAGGAACAATCAGCCCCAGCATTTT. Protein: CASSQDQGRNNQPQHF.